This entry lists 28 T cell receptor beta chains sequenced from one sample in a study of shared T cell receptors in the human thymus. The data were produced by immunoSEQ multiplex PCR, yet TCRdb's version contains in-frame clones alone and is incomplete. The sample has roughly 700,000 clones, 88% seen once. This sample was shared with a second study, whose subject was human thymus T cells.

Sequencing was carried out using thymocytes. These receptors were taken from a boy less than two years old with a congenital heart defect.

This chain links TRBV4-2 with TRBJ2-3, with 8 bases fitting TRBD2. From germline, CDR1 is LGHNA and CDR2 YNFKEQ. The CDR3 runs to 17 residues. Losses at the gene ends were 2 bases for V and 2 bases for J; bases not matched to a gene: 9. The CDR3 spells CASSQPSGLGLTDTQYF. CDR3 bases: TGTGCCAGCAGCCAACCCTCGGGACTAGGGCTCACAGATACGCAGTATTTT.

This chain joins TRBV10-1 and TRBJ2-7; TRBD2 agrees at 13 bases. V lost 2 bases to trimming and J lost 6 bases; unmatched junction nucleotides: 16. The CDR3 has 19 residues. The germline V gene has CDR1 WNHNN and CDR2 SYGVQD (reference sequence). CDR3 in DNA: TGCGCCAGCAGTGAGAGGCTCGGGACTAGCGGGATTATTACTCTCGAGCAGTACTTC. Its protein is CASSERLGTSGIITLEQYF.

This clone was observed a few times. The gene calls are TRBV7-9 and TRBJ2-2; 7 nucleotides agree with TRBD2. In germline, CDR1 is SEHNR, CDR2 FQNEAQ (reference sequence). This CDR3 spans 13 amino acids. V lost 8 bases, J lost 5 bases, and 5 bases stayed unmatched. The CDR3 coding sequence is TGTGCCAGCGGGGCGGGAGATACCGGGGAGCTGTTTTTT. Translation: CASGAGDTGELFF.

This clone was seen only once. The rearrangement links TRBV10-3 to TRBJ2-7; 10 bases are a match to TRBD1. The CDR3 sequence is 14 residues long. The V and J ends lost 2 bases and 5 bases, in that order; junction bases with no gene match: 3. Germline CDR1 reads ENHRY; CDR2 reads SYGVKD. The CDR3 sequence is CAISEDGTGDEQYF. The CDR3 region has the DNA TGTGCCATCAGTGAGGACGGGACAGGGGACGAGCAGTACTTC.

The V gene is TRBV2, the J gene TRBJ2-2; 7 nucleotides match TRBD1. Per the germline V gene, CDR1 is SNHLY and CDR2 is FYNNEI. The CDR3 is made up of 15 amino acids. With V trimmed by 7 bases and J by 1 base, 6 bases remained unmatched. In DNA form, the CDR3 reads TGTGCCAGCAAAACCCACAGGGGGAACACCGGGGAGCTGTTTTTT. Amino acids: CASKTHRGNTGELFF.

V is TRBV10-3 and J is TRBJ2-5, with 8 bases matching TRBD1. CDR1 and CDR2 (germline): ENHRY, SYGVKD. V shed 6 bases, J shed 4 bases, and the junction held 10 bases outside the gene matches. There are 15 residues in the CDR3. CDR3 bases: TGTGCCATCAGCACTGTTAGGACAGGGAGAGAGACCCAGTACTTC. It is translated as CAISTVRTGRETQYF.

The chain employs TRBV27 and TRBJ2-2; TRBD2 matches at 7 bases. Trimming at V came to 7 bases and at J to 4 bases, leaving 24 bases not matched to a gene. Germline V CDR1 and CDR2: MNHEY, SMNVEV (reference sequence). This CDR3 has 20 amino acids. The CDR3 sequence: CASNHRPPAGVGFGTGELFF. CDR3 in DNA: TGTGCCAGCAACCACCGACCACCCGCGGGAGTGGGGTTCGGCACCGGGGAGCTGTTTTTT.

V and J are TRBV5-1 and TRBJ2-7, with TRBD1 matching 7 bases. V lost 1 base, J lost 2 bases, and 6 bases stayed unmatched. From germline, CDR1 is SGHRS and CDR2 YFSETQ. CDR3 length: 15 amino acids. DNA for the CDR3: TGCGCCAGCAGCTTGAGGGGGCCTTCACCCTACGAGCAGTACTTC. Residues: CASSLRGPSPYEQYF.

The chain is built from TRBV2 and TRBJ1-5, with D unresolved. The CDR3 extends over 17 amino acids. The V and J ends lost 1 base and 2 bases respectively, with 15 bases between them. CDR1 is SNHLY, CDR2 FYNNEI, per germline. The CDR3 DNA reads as TGTGCCAGCAGTGAAGTATATGGAGGTGAGGGCAATCAGCCCCAGCATTTT. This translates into CASSEVYGGEGNQPQHF. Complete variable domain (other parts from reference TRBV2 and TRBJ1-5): EPEVTQTPSHQVTQMGQEVILRCVPISNHLYFYWYRQILGQKVEFLVSFYNNEISEKSEIFDDQFSVERPDGSNFTLKIRSTKLEDSAMYFCASSEVYGGEGNQPQHFGDGTRLSIL.

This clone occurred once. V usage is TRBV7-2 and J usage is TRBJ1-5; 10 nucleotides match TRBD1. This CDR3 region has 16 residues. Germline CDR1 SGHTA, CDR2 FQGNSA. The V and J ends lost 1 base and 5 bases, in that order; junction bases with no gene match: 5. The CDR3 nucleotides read TGTGCCAGCAGCTTAGGCCCCGGGACAGGGGATCAGCCCCAGCATTTT. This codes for CASSLGPGTGDQPQHF.

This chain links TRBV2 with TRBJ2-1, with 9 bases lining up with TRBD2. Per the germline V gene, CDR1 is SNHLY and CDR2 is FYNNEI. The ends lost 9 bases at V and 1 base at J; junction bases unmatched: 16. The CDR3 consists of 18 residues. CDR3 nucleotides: TGTGCCAGGCTCCTCACCAGGACTAGCGCAACATCCTACAATGAGCAGTTCTTC. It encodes CARLLTRTSATSYNEQFF.

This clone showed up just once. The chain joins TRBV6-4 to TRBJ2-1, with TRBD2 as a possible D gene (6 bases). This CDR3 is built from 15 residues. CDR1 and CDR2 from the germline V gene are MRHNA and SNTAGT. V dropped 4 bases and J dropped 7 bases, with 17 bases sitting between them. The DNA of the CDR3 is TGTGCCAGCAGTGTGGGACTCTCTTACCCAAATGAGCAGTTCTTC. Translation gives CASSVGLSYPNEQFF.

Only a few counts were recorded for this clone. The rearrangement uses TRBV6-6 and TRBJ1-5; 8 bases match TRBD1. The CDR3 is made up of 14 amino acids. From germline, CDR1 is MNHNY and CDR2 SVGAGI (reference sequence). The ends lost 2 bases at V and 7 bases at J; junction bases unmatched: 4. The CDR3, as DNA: TGTGCCAGCAGTTACGCCCAGGGGGCCCAGCCCCAGCATTTT. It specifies CASSYAQGAQPQHF.

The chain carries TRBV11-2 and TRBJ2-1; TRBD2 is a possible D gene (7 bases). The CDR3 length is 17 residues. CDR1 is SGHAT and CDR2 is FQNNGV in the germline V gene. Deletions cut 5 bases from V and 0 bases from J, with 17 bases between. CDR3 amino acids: CASSGGGGGSSYNEQFF. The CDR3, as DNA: TGTGCCAGCAGCGGGGGGGGCGGCGGAAGCTCCTACAATGAGCAGTTCTTC.

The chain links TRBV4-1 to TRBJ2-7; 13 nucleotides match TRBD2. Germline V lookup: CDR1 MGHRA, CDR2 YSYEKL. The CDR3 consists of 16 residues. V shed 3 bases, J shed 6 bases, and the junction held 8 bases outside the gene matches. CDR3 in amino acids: CASSHAPGLAGLEQYF. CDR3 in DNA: TGCGCCAGCAGCCACGCCCCGGGACTAGCGGGACTCGAGCAGTACTTC.

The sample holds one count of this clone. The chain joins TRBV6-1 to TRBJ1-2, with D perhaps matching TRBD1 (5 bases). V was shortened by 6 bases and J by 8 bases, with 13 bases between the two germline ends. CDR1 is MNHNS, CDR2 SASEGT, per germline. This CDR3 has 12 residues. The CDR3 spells CASSPGNGGYTF. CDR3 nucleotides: TGTGCCAGCAGCCCAGGGAACGGCGGCTACACCTTC.

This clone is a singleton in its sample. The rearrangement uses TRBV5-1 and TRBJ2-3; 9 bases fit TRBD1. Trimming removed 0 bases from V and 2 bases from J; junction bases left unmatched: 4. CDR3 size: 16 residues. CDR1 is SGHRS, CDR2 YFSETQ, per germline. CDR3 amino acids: CASSLVTGGNTDTQYF. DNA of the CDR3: TGCGCCAGCAGCTTGGTCACAGGGGGCAACACAGATACGCAGTATTTT. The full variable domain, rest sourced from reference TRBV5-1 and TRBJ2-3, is KAGVTQTPRYLIKTRGQQVTLSCSPISGHRSVSWYQQTPGQGLQFLFEYFSETQRNKGNFPGRFSGRQFSNSRSEMNVSTLELGDSALYLCASSLVTGGNTDTQYFGPGTRLTVL.

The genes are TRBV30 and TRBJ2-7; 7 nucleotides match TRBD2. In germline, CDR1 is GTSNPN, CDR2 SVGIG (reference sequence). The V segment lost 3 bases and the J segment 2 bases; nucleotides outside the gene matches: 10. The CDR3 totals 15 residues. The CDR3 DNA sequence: TGTGCCTGGAGCGGGGGGAAACCGGCAGCCTACGAGCAGTACTTC. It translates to CAWSGGKPAAYEQYF.

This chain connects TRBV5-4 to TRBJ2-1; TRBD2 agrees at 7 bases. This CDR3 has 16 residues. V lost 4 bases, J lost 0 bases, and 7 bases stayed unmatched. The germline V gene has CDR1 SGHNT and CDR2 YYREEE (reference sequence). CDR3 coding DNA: TGTGCCAGCAGCCCAGGAGCGGGGAGCTCCTACAATGAGCAGTTCTTC. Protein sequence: CASSPGAGSSYNEQFF.

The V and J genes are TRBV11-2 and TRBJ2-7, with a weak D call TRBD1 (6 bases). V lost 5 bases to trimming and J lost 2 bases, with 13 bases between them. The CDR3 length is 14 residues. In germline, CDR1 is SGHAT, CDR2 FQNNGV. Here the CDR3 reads CASSPRTATYEQYF. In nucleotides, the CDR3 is TGTGCCAGCAGCCCGCGGACAGCCACCTACGAGCAGTACTTC.

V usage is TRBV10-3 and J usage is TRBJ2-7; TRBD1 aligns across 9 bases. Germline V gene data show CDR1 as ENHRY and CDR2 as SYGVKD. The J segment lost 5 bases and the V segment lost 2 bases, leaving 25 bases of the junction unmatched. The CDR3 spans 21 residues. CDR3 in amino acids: CAISEAGTGKVEAGVRNEQYF. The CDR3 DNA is TGTGCCATCAGTGAGGCCGGGACAGGGAAAGTAGAGGCGGGAGTCAGGAACGAGCAGTACTTC.

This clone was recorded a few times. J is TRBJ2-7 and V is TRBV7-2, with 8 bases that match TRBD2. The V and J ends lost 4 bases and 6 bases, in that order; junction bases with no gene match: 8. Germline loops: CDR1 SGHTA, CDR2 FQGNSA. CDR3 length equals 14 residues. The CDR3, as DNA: TGTGCCAGCAGCTCTCCGGGACTAGGACCCGAGCAGTACTTC. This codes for CASSSPGLGPEQYF.

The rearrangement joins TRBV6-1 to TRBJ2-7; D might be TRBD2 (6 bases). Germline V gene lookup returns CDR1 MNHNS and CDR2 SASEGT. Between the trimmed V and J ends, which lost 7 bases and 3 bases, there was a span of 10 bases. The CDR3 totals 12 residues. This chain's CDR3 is CASTTSYYEQYF. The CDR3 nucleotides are TGTGCCAGCACGACTAGTTACTACGAGCAGTACTTC.

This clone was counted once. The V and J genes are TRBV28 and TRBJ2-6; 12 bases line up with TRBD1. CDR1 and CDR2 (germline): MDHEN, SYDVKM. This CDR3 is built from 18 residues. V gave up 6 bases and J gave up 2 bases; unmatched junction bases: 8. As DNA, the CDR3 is TGTGCCAGCAGCACGAACCGGGACAGGGGGCCTGGGGCCAACGTCCTGACTTTC. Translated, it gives CASSTNRDRGPGANVLTF.

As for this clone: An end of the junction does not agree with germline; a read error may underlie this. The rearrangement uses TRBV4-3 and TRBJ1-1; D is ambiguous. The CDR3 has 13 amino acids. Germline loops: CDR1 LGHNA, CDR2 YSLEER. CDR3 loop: CASSLWRNAEAFF. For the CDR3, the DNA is TGCGCCAGCAGCCTTTGGCGGAACGCTGAAGCTTTCTTT.

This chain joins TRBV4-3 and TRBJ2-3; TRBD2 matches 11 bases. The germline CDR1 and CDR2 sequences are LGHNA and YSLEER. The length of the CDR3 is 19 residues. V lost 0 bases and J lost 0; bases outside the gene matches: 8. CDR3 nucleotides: TGCGCCAGCAGCCAAGATCCTACGACTAGCGGGAAGAGCACAGATACGCAGTATTTT. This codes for CASSQDPTTSGKSTDTQYF.

The CDR3 DNA reads as TGTGCCTGGAGTCGTCCGGGACAGGGGGCTAATGGCTACACCTTC. Protein product: CAWSRPGQGANGYTF. The V call is TRBV30, the J call TRBJ1-2, with TRBD1 matching 12 bases. Looked up from germline, CDR1 is GTSNPN and CDR2 is SVGIG (reference sequence). The CDR3 is 15 amino acids. The trim removed 2 bases at V and 6 bases at J, leaving 7 bases unmatched.

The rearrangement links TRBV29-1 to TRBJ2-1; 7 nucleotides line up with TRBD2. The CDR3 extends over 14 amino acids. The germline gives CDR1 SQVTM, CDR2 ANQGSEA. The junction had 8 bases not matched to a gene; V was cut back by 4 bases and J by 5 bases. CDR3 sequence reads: CSVVGRAKNNEQFF. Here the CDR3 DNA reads TGCAGCGTTGTGGGGAGGGCCAAAAACAATGAGCAGTTCTTC.